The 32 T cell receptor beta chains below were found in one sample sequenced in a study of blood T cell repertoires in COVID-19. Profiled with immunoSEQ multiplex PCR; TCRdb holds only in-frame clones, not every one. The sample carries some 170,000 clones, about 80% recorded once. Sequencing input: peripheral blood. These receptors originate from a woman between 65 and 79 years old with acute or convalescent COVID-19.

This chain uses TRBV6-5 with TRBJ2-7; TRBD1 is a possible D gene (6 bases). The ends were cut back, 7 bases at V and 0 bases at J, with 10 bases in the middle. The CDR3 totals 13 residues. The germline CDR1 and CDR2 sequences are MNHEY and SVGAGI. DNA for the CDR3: TGTGCCAGCACAGGGGAACGCTCCTACGAGCAGTACTTC. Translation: CASTGERSYEQYF.

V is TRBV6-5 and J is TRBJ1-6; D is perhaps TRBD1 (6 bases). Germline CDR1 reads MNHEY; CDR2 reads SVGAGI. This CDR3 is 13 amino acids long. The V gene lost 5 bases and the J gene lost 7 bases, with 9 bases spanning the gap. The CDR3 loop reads CASSMTGNSPLHF. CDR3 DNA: TGTGCCAGCAGTATGACAGGCAATTCACCCCTCCACTTT.

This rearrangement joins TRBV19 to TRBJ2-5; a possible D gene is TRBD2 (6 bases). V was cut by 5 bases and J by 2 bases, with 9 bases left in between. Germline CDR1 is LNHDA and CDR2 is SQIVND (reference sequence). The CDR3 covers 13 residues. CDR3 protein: CASSGGDQETQYF. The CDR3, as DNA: TGTGCCAGTAGTGGAGGGGATCAAGAGACCCAGTACTTC. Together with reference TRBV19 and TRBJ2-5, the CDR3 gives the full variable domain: DGGITQSPKYLFRKEGQNVTLSCEQNLNHDAMYWYRQDPGQGLRLIYYSQIVNDFQKGDIAEGYSVSREKKESFPLTVTSAQKNPTAFYLCASSGGDQETQYFGPGTRLLVL.

The CDR3 spells CSVGTGYNEQFF. The CDR3 DNA sequence: TGCAGCGTTGGAACAGGCTACAATGAGCAGTTCTTC. The genes are TRBV29-1 and TRBJ2-1, with a weak D call TRBD1 (5 bases). The V end was cut by 4 bases, the J end by 3 bases, with 7 bases between. CDR1 is SQVTM and CDR2 is ANQGSEA in the germline V gene. The CDR3 sequence is 12 residues long.

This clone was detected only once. Here the CDR3 DNA reads TGCGCCAGCAGCACCCGACAGGGTGAGACCCAGTACTTC. It yields the protein CASSTRQGETQYF. This chain uses TRBV5-1 with TRBJ2-5, with TRBD1 matching over 7 bases. The CDR3 loop spans 13 amino acids. Losses at the gene ends were 4 bases for V and 5 bases for J; bases not matched to a gene: 5. The V gene's germline CDR1 is SGHRS and CDR2 YFSETQ.

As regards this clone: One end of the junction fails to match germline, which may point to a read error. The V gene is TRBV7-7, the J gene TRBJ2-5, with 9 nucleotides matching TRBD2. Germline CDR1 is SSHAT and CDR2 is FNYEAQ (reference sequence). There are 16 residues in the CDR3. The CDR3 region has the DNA TGTGCTAGCAGCCCGCAGGCTAGCGGGGTCGGGGAGACCCAGTACTTC. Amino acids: CASSPQASGVGETQYF.

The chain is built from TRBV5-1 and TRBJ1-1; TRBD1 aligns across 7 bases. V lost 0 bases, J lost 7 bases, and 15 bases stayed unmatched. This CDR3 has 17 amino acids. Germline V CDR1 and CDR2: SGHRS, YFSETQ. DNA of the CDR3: TGCGCCAGCAGCTTGGCCGCTTATTCCGACAGGGAGGATGAAGCTTTCTTT. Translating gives CASSLAAYSDREDEAFF. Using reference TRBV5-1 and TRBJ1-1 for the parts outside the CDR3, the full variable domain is KAGVTQTPRYLIKTRGQQVTLSCSPISGHRSVSWYQQTPGQGLQFLFEYFSETQRNKGNFPGRFSGRQFSNSRSEMNVSTLELGDSALYLCASSLAAYSDREDEAFFGQGTRLTVV.

The CDR3 sequence: CATSGDRGGTDTQYF. Written as DNA, the CDR3 is TGTGCCACCAGCGGGGACCGGGGGGGCACAGATACGCAGTATTTT. V is TRBV15 and J is TRBJ2-3; 7 bases are a match to TRBD2. The V and J ends lost 5 bases and 1 base, in that order; junction bases with no gene match: 6. Germline-derived CDR1 and CDR2 are LNHNV and YYDKDF (reference sequence). This CDR3 spans 15 amino acids.

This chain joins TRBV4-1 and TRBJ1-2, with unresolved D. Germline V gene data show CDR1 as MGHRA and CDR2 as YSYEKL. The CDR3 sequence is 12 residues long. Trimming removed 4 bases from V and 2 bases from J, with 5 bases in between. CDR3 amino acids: CASSRGNYGYTF. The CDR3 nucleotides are TGCGCCAGCAGCCGAGGAAACTATGGCTACACCTTC.

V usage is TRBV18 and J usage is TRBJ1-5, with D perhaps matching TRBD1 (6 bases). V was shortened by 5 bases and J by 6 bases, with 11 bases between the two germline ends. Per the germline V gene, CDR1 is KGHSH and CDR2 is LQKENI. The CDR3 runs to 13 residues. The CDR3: CASSSSGVQPQHF. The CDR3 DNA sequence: TGTGCCAGCTCATCGTCAGGGGTTCAGCCCCAGCATTTT.

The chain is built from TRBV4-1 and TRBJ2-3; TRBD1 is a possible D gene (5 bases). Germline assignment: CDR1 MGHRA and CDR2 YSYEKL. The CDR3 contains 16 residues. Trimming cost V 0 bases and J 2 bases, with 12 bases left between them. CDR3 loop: CASSQEGRQFTDTQYF. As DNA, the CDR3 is TGCGCCAGCAGCCAAGAGGGGCGACAGTTCACAGATACGCAGTATTTT.

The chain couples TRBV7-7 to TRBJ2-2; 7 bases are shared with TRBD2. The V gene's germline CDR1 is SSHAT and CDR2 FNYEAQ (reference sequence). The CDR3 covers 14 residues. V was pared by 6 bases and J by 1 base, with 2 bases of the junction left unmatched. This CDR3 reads CASRSSGNTGELFF. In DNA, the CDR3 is TGTGCCAGCAGATCTAGCGGGAACACCGGGGAGCTGTTTTTT.

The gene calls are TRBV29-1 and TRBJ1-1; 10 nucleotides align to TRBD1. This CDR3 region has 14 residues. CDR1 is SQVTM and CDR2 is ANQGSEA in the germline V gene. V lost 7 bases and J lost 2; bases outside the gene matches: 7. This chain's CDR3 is CSATGTGANTEAFF. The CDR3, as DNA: TGCAGCGCAACCGGGACAGGGGCCAACACTGAAGCTTTCTTT.

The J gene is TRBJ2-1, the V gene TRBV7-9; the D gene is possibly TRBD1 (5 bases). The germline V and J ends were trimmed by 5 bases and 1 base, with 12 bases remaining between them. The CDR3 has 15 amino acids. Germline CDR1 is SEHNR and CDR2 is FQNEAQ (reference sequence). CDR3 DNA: TGTGCCAGCAGCCCCGACAGATTTTCCTACAATGAGCAGTTCTTC. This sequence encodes CASSPDRFSYNEQFF.

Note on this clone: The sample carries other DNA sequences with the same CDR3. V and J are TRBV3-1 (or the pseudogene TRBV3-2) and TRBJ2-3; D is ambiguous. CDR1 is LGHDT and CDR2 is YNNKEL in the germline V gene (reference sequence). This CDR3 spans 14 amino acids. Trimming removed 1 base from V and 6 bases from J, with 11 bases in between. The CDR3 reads CASSQGPGGDTQYF. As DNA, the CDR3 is TGTGCCAGCAGCCAAGGGCCGGGTGGGGATACGCAGTATTTT.

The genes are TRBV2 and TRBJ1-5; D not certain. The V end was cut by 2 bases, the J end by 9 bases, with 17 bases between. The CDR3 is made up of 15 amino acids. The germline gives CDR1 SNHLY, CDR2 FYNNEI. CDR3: CASSESAARVRPQHF. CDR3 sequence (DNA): TGTGCCAGCAGTGAATCAGCGGCAAGGGTTCGGCCCCAGCATTTT.

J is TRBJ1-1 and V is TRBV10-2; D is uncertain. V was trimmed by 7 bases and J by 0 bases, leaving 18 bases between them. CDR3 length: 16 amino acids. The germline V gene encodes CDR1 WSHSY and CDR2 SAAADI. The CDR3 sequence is CASNPQPTEMNTEAFF. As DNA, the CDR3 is TGCGCCAGCAATCCACAACCCACAGAAATGAACACTGAAGCTTTCTTT.

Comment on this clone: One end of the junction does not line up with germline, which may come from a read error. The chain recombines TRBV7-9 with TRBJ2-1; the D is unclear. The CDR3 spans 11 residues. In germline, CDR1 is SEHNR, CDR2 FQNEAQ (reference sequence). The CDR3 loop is CASSLNKEQFF. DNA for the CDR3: TGTGCCAGCAGCTTAAACAAGGAGCAGTTCTTC.

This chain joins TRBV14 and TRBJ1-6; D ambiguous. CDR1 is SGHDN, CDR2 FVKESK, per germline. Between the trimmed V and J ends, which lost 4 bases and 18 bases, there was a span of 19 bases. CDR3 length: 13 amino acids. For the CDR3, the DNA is TGTGCCAGCAGCCTCCTCGCAGGAGGTGTGCCCCACTTT. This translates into CASSLLAGGVPHF.

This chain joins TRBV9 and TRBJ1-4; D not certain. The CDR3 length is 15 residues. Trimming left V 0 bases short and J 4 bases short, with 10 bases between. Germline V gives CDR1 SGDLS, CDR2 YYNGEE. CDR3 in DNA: TGTGCCAGCAGCGTAGATGCAGGATTTAATGAAAAACTGTTTTTT. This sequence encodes CASSVDAGFNEKLFF.

The CDR3 sequence: CASSPTTVSGNTIYF. CDR3 coding DNA: TGTGCCAGCTCACCCACGACAGTCTCTGGAAACACCATATATTTT. This chain connects TRBV18 to TRBJ1-3; D is perhaps TRBD1 (5 bases). V was cut by 3 bases and J by 0 bases, with 9 bases left in between. Germline V gene sequence: CDR1 KGHSH, CDR2 LQKENI. The CDR3 totals 15 residues.

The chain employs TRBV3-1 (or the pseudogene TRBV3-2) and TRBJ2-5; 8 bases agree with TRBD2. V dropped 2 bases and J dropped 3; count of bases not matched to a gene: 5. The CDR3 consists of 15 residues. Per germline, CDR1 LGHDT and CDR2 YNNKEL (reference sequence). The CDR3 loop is CASSQPRAGEETQYF. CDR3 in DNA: TGTGCCAGCAGCCAACCTCGAGCGGGAGAAGAGACCCAGTACTTC.

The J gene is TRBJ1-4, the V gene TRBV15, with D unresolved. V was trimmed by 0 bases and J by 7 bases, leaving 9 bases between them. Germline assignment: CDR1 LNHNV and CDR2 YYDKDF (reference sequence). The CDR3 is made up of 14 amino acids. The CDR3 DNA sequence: TGTGCCACCAGCAGAGATCTAATCGGTGAAAAACTGTTTTTT. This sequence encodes CATSRDLIGEKLFF.

The CDR3 protein is CASSLVGVMNTEAFF. CDR3 DNA: TGCGCCAGCAGCCTAGTCGGAGTAATGAACACTGAAGCTTTCTTT. The J gene is TRBJ1-1, the V gene TRBV5-1; no clear D. V was pared by 4 bases and J by 0 bases, with 13 bases between. CDR1 and CDR2 from the germline V gene are SGHRS and YFSETQ. The CDR3 contains 15 residues.

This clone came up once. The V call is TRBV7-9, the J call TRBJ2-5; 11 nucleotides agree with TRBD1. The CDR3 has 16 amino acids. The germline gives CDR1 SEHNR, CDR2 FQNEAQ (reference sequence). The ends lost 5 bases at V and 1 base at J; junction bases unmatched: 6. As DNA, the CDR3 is TGTGCCAGCAGCCCTGGACAGGGGGCTACCCAAGAGACCCAGTACTTC. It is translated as CASSPGQGATQETQYF.

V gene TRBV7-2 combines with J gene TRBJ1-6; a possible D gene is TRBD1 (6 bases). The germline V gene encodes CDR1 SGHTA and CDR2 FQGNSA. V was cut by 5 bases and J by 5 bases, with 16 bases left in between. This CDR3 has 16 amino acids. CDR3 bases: TGTGCCAGCAGCCTGGGGGCCTCGCTTGATAATTCACCCCTCCACTTT. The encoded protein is CASSLGASLDNSPLHF.

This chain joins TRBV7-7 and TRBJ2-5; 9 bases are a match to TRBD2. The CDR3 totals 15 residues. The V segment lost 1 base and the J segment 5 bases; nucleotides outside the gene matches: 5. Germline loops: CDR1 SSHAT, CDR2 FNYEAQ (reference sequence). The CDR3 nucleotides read TGTGCCAGCAGCTTAGATAGCGGGAGAGATGAGACCCAGTACTTC. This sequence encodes CASSLDSGRDETQYF.

CDR3 sequence: CASSLDRRDRGNSGANVLTF. The CDR3 nucleotides read TGTGCCAGCAGCTTAGATCGTCGGGACAGGGGCAACTCTGGGGCCAACGTCCTGACTTTC. This sequence joins TRBV11-2 and TRBJ2-6; 10 positions match TRBD1. The germline gives CDR1 SGHAT, CDR2 FQNNGV. V gave up 0 bases and J gave up 0 bases; unmatched junction bases: 8. There are 20 residues in the CDR3.

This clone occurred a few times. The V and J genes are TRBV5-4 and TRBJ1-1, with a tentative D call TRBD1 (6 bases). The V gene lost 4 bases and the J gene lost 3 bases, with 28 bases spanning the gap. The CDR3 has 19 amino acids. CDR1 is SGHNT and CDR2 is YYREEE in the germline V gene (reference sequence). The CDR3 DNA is TGTGCCAGCAGCCCAGTACTACAGGGCCAGAACCGAGGGGACACTGAAGCTTTCTTT. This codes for CASSPVLQGQNRGDTEAFF.

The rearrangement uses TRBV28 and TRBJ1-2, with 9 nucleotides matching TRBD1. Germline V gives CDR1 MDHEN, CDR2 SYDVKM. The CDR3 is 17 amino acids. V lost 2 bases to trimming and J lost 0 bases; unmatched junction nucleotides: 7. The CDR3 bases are TGTGCCAGCAGTTTAGGGACAGGGAGGCCGGCTAACTATGGCTACACCTTC. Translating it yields CASSLGTGRPANYGYTF.

CDR3 protein: CASSLWGGETQYF. CDR3 DNA: TGTGCCAGCAGTTTATGGGGGGGCGAGACCCAGTACTTC. This rearrangement joins TRBV27 to TRBJ2-5; TRBD2 might be the D (7 bases). CDR3 length: 13 residues. Trimming pared 1 base from V and 5 bases from J, leaving 8 bases between. Germline V gene lookup returns CDR1 MNHEY and CDR2 SMNVEV (reference sequence).

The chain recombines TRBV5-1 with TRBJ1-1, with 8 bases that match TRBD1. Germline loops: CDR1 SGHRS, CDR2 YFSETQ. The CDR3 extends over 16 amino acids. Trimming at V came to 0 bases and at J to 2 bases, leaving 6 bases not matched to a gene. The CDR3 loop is CASSLDWTGINTEAFF. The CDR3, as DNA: TGCGCCAGCAGCTTGGATTGGACAGGGATCAACACTGAAGCTTTCTTT. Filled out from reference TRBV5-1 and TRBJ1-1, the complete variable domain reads KAGVTQTPRYLIKTRGQQVTLSCSPISGHRSVSWYQQTPGQGLQFLFEYFSETQRNKGNFPGRFSGRQFSNSRSEMNVSTLELGDSALYLCASSLDWTGINTEAFFGQGTRLTVV.